Detailed here is one T cell receptor (beta chain). Adults between roughly 18 and 89 years of age took part from about two dozen US areas. Participants in the exposed group had met a COVID-19 case in the 2 weeks before joining the study. The CDR3 contains 15 residues. From germline, CDR1 is MDHEN and CDR2 SYDVKM. The V segment lost 3 bases and the J segment 1 base; nucleotides outside the gene matches: 4. These data belong to a study of blood T cell repertoires in COVID-19. Looking at the study overall: T cells, B-cell-depleted T cells, or PBMCs provided the cDNA or gDNA that served as material.

In the authors' workflow: It was from reference gene primer amplification that nucleated cell counts were estimated. Here immunoSEQ multiplex PCR was the method, and the copy in TCRdb shows in-frame clones only, minus some. That table supplies the V and J calls and clone size; D and trimming were determined from the DNA. The sample shows around 400,000 clones, 70% to 90% of them seen only once. The sample taken for sequencing was PBMCs or T cells enriched from blood (not recorded which). The chain carries TRBV28 and TRBJ2-7; TRBD1 matches 9 bases. This sequence originates from a woman under 30 who had been exposed to COVID-19. In nucleotides, the CDR3 is TGTGCCAGCAGTTTTGGGACAGGGCCTTCCTACGAGCAGTACTTC. Translating it yields CASSFGTGPSYEQYF.